This entry concerns a single TCR beta chain. Its antigen remains unknown. Between the trimmed V and J ends, which lost 2 bases and 5 bases, there was a span of 9 bases. Germline lookup yields CDR1 SGHTA and CDR2 FQGTGA. The CDR3 has 13 amino acids. This specimen belongs to a study of cytomegalovirus exposure and HLA in healthy donors. PCR involved 60 Vbeta and 13 Jbeta primers. Here immunoSEQ multiplex PCR was the method, and the copy in TCRdb shows in-frame clones only, minus some. The sample includes 150,000 to 170,000 clones, around 79% of them seen just once. Study-wide findings and caveats: Earlier findings revealed that most TCR beta V segments proved productive either about 87% or about 30% of the time.

Specimen: PBMCs. The source of this sequence is a young man in good health and CMV-seronegative. The chain has TRBV7-3 and TRBJ1-1; unclear D gene. The CDR3 DNA is TGTGCCAGCAGCTTAGAAAGGGAGACTGAAGCTTTCTTT. Its protein is CASSLERETEAFF.